Listed here is a single T cell receptor beta chain. Its antigen is unknown. CDR1 is MNHEY and CDR2 is SMNVEV in the germline V gene (reference sequence). CDR3 length equals 16 residues. J gave up 5 bases and V 8 bases, and 16 bases lay outside the gene matches. Clones were read by immunoSEQ multiplex PCR, and TCRdb kept only the in-frame ones, dropping some. The sample includes about 83,000 clones, more than 85% of them seen just once. The data were taken from a study of T cell responses to AZD1222 COVID-19 vaccine. Points from the study as a whole: Baseline seropositivity occurred in only a handful of AZD1222 recipients.

The starting material was peripheral blood, obtained 28 days after the second AZD1222 dose. The clonotype was recovered from an adult who received the AZD1222 COVID-19 vaccine. The gene calls are TRBV27 and TRBJ1-2, with 8 bases identical to TRBD1. CDR3 residues: CASARTGSQGFYGYTF. CDR3 sequence (DNA): TGTGCCAGCGCCCGGACAGGGTCCCAGGGTTTTTATGGCTACACCTTC.